Following are 17 T cell receptor beta chains from one sample sequenced in a study of T-cell memory formation after mild COVID-19. TCRdb reprocessed the 5' RACE reads with MiXCR, giving one entry per CDR3 protein. In the table there are some 180,000 distinct CDR3 sequences, approximately 18% of which are singletons. What was sequenced was PBMCs or a T cell subset sorted from them (not recorded which). The receptors were gathered from a man between 18 and 29 years old who had mild COVID-19 (a few samples of this study predate the infection). Cell type and time point are not known.

The chain couples TRBV6-1 to TRBJ1-2; 7 nucleotides match TRBD1. The germline CDR1 and CDR2 sequences are MNHNS and SASEGT. The length of the CDR3 is 14 residues. V trimming: 7 bases; J trimming: 5 bases; junction bases outside the gene matches: 10. The CDR3 spells CASKGRDRAYGYTF. CDR3 coding DNA: TGTGCCAGCAAGGGGCGCGACAGGGCATATGGCTACACCTTC.

This sequence joins TRBV7-2 and TRBJ1-1; 8 bases fit TRBD1. Losses at the gene ends were 3 bases for V and 3 bases for J; bases not matched to a gene: 12. The CDR3 sequence is 17 residues long. Germline CDR1 reads SGHTA; CDR2 reads FQGNSA. The DNA for the CDR3 is TGTGCCAGCAGCTTTACGGGCAGGGGGCGAGGGGACACTGAAGCTTTCTTT. Translation gives CASSFTGRGRGDTEAFF.

The genes are TRBV24-1 and TRBJ2-2; D is unclear. CDR1 and CDR2 (germline): KGHDR, SFDVKD. Deletions cut 3 bases from V and 3 bases from J, with 13 bases between. The CDR3 runs 16 residues. As DNA, the CDR3 is TGTGCCACCAGTGATGCGAGTATAGGGCACACCGGGGAGCTGTTTTTT. This codes for CATSDASIGHTGELFF.

The chain couples TRBV20-1 to TRBJ2-1; D unclear. There are 15 residues in the CDR3. V was pared by 1 base and J by 5 bases, with 15 bases between. The germline V gene encodes CDR1 DFQATT and CDR2 SNEGSKA (reference sequence). DNA for the CDR3: TGCAGTGCTAGAGTCTCCTCTGCAGAAAACAATGAGCAGTTCTTC. Its translation is CSARVSSAENNEQFF.

V gene TRBV27 combines with J gene TRBJ2-2; weak D call: TRBD1 (6 bases). V lost 4 bases and J lost 4, with 19 bases in between. This CDR3 has 17 amino acids. Germline-derived CDR1 and CDR2 are MNHEY and SMNVEV (reference sequence). The CDR3 nucleotides are TGTGCCAGCAGTTCGAGGACAGCAAACGGTGGCACCGGGGAGCTGTTTTTT. The encoded protein is CASSSRTANGGTGELFF.

The genes are TRBV4-1 and TRBJ1-2; maybe TRBD1 (6 bases). V was trimmed by 4 bases and J by 8 bases, leaving 23 bases between them. This CDR3 region has 16 residues. Germline V gene lookup returns CDR1 MGHRA and CDR2 YSYEKL. Here the CDR3 reads CASSPEGPRGVEGYTF. CDR3 coding DNA: TGCGCCAGCAGCCCCGAGGGACCCAGGGGAGTTGAAGGCTACACCTTC.

This clonotype showed up many times. The chain links TRBV6-5 to TRBJ2-7, with TRBD1 matching over 9 bases. This CDR3 is built from 16 residues. Germline values: CDR1 MNHEY, CDR2 SVGAGI. Trimming removed 2 bases from V and 3 bases from J; junction bases left unmatched: 8. DNA for the CDR3: TGTGCCAGCAGTTACGCCGGGACAGGGTTATACTACGAGCAGTACTTC. Protein product: CASSYAGTGLYYEQYF.

This clonotype was detected a few times. The gene calls are TRBV7-2 and TRBJ2-3; D is perhaps TRBD1 (6 bases). Germline CDR1 reads SGHTA; CDR2 reads FQGNSA. V shed 2 bases and J shed 2 bases, with 8 bases lying between them. This CDR3 contains 14 residues. CDR3 residues: CASSLTGHTDTQYF. The CDR3, as DNA: TGTGCCAGCAGCTTAACAGGGCACACAGATACGCAGTATTTT. Drawing the rest from reference TRBV7-2 and TRBJ2-3, the complete variable domain is GAGVSQSPSNKVTEKGKDVELRCDPISGHTALYWYRQSLGQGLEFLIYFQGNSAPDKSGLPSDRFSAERTGGSVSTLTIQRTQQEDSAVYLCASSLTGHTDTQYFGPGTRLTVL.

The rearrangement joins TRBV7-6 to TRBJ2-3; D is possibly TRBD2 (6 bases). Trimming left V 2 bases short and J 0 bases short, with 9 bases between. Germline CDR1 and CDR2: SGHVS and FNYEAQ. This CDR3 comprises 15 residues. The CDR3 loop is CASSLLGGSTDTQYF. DNA of the CDR3: TGTGCCAGCAGCTTACTGGGGGGAAGCACAGATACGCAGTATTTT.

This clonotype was seen only a few times. The chain has TRBV20-1 and TRBJ2-2, with D maybe TRBD2 (6 bases). Trimming left V 6 bases short and J 4 bases short, with 9 bases between. Germline CDR1 DFQATT, CDR2 SNEGSKA (reference sequence). The CDR3 length is 12 residues. This CDR3 is CSALGGTGELFF. The CDR3 DNA sequence: TGCAGTGCCCTGGGGGGCACCGGGGAGCTGTTTTTT.

This clonotype was picked up one time. No DNA is shown, since the ends of the CDR3 on it are uncertain; the CDR3 is the one TCRdb lists. The gene calls are TRBV7-3 and TRBJ2-2; the table calls TRBD1, which could not be checked here. CDR1 and CDR2 (germline): SGHTA, FQGTGA. The CDR3 contains 15 residues when both ends are counted. CDR3 region: CASSSTLGGTGELFF.

This clonotype was observed a few times. The chain couples TRBV7-2 to TRBJ2-5, with D possibly being TRBD1 (6 bases). V was trimmed by 5 bases and J by 0 bases, leaving 13 bases between them. The CDR3 length is 15 residues. Germline values: CDR1 SGHTA, CDR2 FQGNSA. CDR3 coding DNA: TGTGCCAGCAGCCAAGGGGGTTTGGACCAAGAGACCCAGTACTTC. Translated, it gives CASSQGGLDQETQYF.

This clonotype was detected only a few times. The chain combines TRBV6-1 with TRBJ1-1; no reliable D call. CDR3 length: 13 amino acids. The V end was cut by 2 bases, the J end by 1 base, with 5 bases between. The V gene's germline CDR1 is MNHNS and CDR2 SASEGT. This chain's CDR3 is CASSERRNTEAFF. The CDR3 DNA sequence: TGTGCCAGCAGTGAAAGAAGGAACACTGAAGCTTTCTTT.

This clonotype was seen repeatedly, ten times or more. The J gene is TRBJ2-3, the V gene TRBV5-1; a possible D gene is TRBD1 (5 bases). The CDR3 runs to 13 residues. Trimming shortened V by 1 base and J by 5 bases, and 8 bases separated the two germline ends. The germline V gene has CDR1 SGHRS and CDR2 YFSETQ. The CDR3 nucleotides read TGCGCCAGCAGCTTGCAGGGCGGAGATACGCAGTATTTT. This encodes CASSLQGGDTQYF.

The sample holds a few counts of this clonotype. V is TRBV18 and J is TRBJ2-7; 7 bases line up with TRBD1. V lost 6 bases to trimming and J lost 2 bases; unmatched junction nucleotides: 7. Germline V gives CDR1 KGHSH, CDR2 LQKENI. The CDR3 consists of 14 residues. CDR3 sequence reads: CASSLRDRAYEQYF. The CDR3 DNA follows: TGTGCCAGCTCTCTACGAGACAGGGCCTACGAGCAGTACTTC.

This rearrangement joins TRBV5-1 to TRBJ2-3, with 10 nucleotides matching TRBD2. This CDR3 region has 17 residues. V lost 7 bases and J lost 6; bases outside the gene matches: 17. CDR1 SGHRS and CDR2 YFSETQ come from the germline V gene. CDR3 amino acids: CASSHRHERGGPDTQYF. CDR3 DNA sequence: TGCGCCAGCTCCCACCGACACGAGCGGGGGGGACCGGATACGCAGTATTTT.

This clonotype was found a few times. The J gene is TRBJ2-5, the V gene TRBV5-1; TRBD1 matches 7 bases. The CDR3 is made up of 15 amino acids. Germline CDR1 SGHRS, CDR2 YFSETQ. The trim removed 3 bases at V and 5 bases at J, leaving 10 bases unmatched. The CDR3 protein is CASSYLTGSVETQYF. In nucleotides, the CDR3 is TGCGCCAGCAGCTACCTGACAGGGTCGGTCGAGACCCAGTACTTC.